Sequencing of this T cell receptor beta chain was carried out in a study of blood T cell repertoires in COVID-19 (dated by TCRdb to 2018 to 2020). Broadly, across the study: Samples from collaborators originated in the United States, Italy and Spain and spanned both the acute and convalescent phases of COVID-19. The samples were drawn from the first 160 participants of the ongoing ImmuneRACE study and from roughly 1,300 subjects provided by 6 global collaborators. Sample metadata almost always included a de-identified subject ID, COVID-19 status, age in years and sex. The prospective study material was composed of cDNA or gDNA derived from T cells, B-cell-depleted T cells, or PBMCs. The dataset comprised deeply sampled blood TCRbeta repertoires from subjects exposed to, actively infected with, or recovered from COVID-19. Where HLA class I and class II types were available, the types were taken from metadata supplied by the sample provider, not from assay-based typing. The repertoires were released in a freely available public database meant as a resource for research on the immune response to SARS-CoV-2. Here is what the overall study found, with its caveats: Clinical and demographic metadata were provided uncurated, with the amount varying by source and participant.

Trimming takes 6 bases off V and 2 bases off J; junction bases not matched to a gene: 4. CDR1 is given as ENHRY and CDR2 as SYGVKD, both from the germline V gene. Counted from cysteine to phenylalanine, this CDR3 has 16 amino acids. Kept here is only the CDR3 DNA, which spans 48 bases and is read in frame from base 1. As to this clone: Its antigen is still unknown. It has no much larger one-base neighbor in the sample; base qualities were not kept.

TCRbeta CDR3 regions were amplified from genomic DNA using the immunoSEQ Assay, a bias-controlled multiplex PCR. As for the authors' bioinformatics: Within the assay, amplification of reference gene primers was used to estimate how many nucleated cells each sample contained. To quantify the absolute abundance of each unique TCRbeta CDR3 rearrangement, sequence reads were collapsed and filtered. For each sample, productive Simpson clonality was calculated by taking the square root of Simpson's diversity index across productive rearrangements. Not all clones reach the TCRdb copy of this immuneACCESS table, which keeps in-frame sequences only. Checked studies attribute under half of the gap to unresolved V genes and leave the rest unexplained. Clonal size and the V and J genes are those of that table, whereas D and trimming came from the DNA. The sample table records over 250,000 clones; around 87% of these occur just once. Of the sample, 2.3% is held by the ten largest clones.

Collaborating institutions collected whole blood in K2EDTA tubes following their own protocols. For TCRbeta analysis, collaborator samples were shipped as frozen whole blood, as isolated PBMCs, or as DNA extracted from either sample type. This clonotype originated in a woman between 45 and 65 years old with acute or convalescent COVID-19. Sample: peripheral blood. The V gene is TRBV10-3 and the J gene is TRBJ2-1; a stretch of 13 junction bases matches TRBD2. CDR3 loop: CAISSGLAGAYNEQFF. The DNA sequence reads TGTGCCATCAGCTCCGGACTAGCGGGAGCCTACAATGAGCAGTTCTTC.